The text below deals with one T cell receptor beta chain. Here immunoSEQ multiplex PCR was the method, and the copy in TCRdb shows in-frame clones only, minus some. The sample lists 100,000 to 150,000 clones; approximately 84% were seen once. Germline V gene data show CDR1 as SGHAT and CDR2 as FQNNGV. This CDR3 has 15 amino acids. Trimming shortened V by 1 base and J by 4 bases, and 13 bases separated the two germline ends. These data come from a study of control samples from healthy donors and cancer patients. The chain is built from TRBV11-2 and TRBJ1-2, with a weak D call TRBD1 (5 bases). This TCR derives from a young man in good health. The sequencing sample was made of blood. CDR3 sequence (DNA): TGTGCCAGCAGCTTAGTTTCAGGGAACGGCTATGGCTACACCTTC. Amino acids: CASSLVSGNGYGYTF.